The sequence of this TCR beta chain was determined in a study of CXCR3-negative and CXCR3-positive naive CD8 T cells. Findings and limits, study-wide: Both naive subsets, CXCR3-negative and CXCR3-positive, displayed similar TRBV-TRBJ usage, unlike memory cells.

CDR3 size: 14 residues. UMI-tagged TRB cDNA libraries were built via 5' RACE. From its re-call of the 5' RACE reads, TCRdb lists each CDR3 protein once, without DNA. The table counts several thousand distinct CDR3 sequences; 1.1% lies in the top ten. Judged by frequency, this clonotype is medium-sized. What it binds is unknown. The sequence was collected from a human donor in good health. Some clones in this sample may be carry-over from other donors' samples. The gene calls are TRBV12-3 or TRBV12-4 and TRBJ2-7; no DNA is available, so the TRBD2 call from TCRdb remains unchecked. The sample was naive CXCR3- CD8+ T cells from blood. This sample's subset: CD45RO-CCR7+CD27+CD95- naive CD8+ T cells lacking CXCR3 (TNR3-). The CDR3 spells CASSRSGTSGEQYF.